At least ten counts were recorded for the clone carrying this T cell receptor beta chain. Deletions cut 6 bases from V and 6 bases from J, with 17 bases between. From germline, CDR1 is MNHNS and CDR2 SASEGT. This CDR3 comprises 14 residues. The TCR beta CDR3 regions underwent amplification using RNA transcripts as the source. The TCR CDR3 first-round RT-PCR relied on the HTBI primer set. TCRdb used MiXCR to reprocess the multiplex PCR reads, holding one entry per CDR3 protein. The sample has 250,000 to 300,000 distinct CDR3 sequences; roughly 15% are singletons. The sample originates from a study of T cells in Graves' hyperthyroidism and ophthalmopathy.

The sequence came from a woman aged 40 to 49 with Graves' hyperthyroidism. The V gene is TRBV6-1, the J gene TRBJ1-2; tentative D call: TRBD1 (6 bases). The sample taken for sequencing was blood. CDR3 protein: CASSRTGWVNGYTF. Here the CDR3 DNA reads TGTGCCAGCAGCCGTACAGGGTGGGTCAATGGCTACACCTTC.